This T cell receptor (beta chain) was sequenced during a study of Ad26.COV2.S vaccination and SARS-CoV-2 variants. Concerning this clone itself: Its antigen is undetermined.

The study, taken as a whole, reports: Spike-specific TCR breadth was greater after Ad26.COV2.S than placebo. Measures of TCR breadth and depth may have fallen short of total T cell responses.

Specified treatment: some 20 received Ad26.COV2.S at low or high dose, single or two shots; 5 received placebo; per-sample allocation not given. The investigators took samples on day 63 after the first vaccine or placebo injection. Donor was an adult aged 18-55 years in Boston. Sequencing was performed with immunoSEQ multiplex PCR; in TCRdb, only in-frame clones are kept and a portion is missing. There are more than 350,000 clones in the sample; approximately 92% occur only once, and 9.5% to 15% lies in the top ten. Source: peripheral blood, taken in a trial of Ad26.COV2.S vaccine versus placebo. This TCR derives from a person aged 18-60 years who received the Ad26.COV2.S COVID-19 vaccine or a placebo.

The CDR3 region is CASSPQEGVTDTQYF. CDR3 bases: TGTGCCAGCTCACCACAGGAGGGAGTCACAGATACGCAGTATTTT. This chain connects TRBV18 to TRBJ2-3, with D perhaps matching TRBD2 (6 bases). The CDR3 spans 15 residues. Per the germline V gene, CDR1 is KGHSH and CDR2 is LQKENI. V lost 1 base, J lost 2 bases, and 10 bases lay in between.